This T cell receptor (beta chain) originates from a study of shared clonotypes between healthy human individuals. Study results and caveats: At large depth, rarefaction still showed sorted-subset sequencing to be incomplete.

The CDR3 runs 13 residues. Germline CDR1 is SGHVS and CDR2 is FNYEAQ. V dropped 1 base and J dropped 7 bases, with 7 bases sitting between them. With respect to this clone: The antigen is unknown.

Selected positively for CCR7 and CD45RO-negative, naive CD8 cells excluded terminally differentiated effector memory CD45RA+ cells. The table came from immunoSEQ multiplex PCR; TCRdb's copy has only in-frame clones and leaves some out. Of about 680,000 clones listed, just over 90% were seen once; the top ten hold approximately 24%. V is TRBV7-6 and J is TRBJ2-2; tentatively, D is TRBD1 or TRBD2 (5 bases each). Sequenced sample: naive CD8+ T cells sorted from blood. This clonotype was sampled from a man aged 25 to 45 in good health. The CDR3 is CASSLGGDGELFF. The CDR3 region has the DNA TGTGCCAGCAGCTTAGGAGGGGACGGGGAGCTGTTTTTT.